This entry is about one T cell receptor beta chain. The sample originates from a study of blood T cell repertoires in COVID-19. Study in general: PBMCs, B-cell-depleted T cells, or T cells were the source of the cDNA or gDNA that made up the material.

Original data processing: It was from reference gene primer amplification that nucleated cell counts were estimated. Using immunoSEQ multiplex PCR, the repertoire was profiled, and TCRdb retains in-frame clones only, with some absent. That table gives V, J and clone size, and the DNA gave D and trimming. The sample yields just under 50,000 clones, 79% seen once. CDR3 size: 15 residues. The sequence came from a man aged 65 to 79 with acute or convalescent COVID-19. The chain is built from TRBV21-1 and TRBJ2-5; the table's D gene call, TRBD2, was not cross checked with the DNA. TRBV21-1 has pseudogene status. Source material: peripheral blood. CDR3 nucleotide sequence: TGTGCCAGCAGCCTTAGCGGGAGGGCCGAAGAGACCCAGTACTTC. It is translated as CASSLSGRAEETQYF.